A selection of T cell receptor beta chains follows, all from one sample in a study of naive and memory T cell subsets. TCRdb analysed the UMI-ligation and nested PCR reads with MiXCR anew, one entry per CDR3 protein. The sample carries over 110,000 distinct CDR3 sequences, approximately 18% recorded once. What was sequenced was naive CD8+ T cells from blood. The origin of the receptors is a human donor in good health. Each CDR3 is given with its conserved first and last residue. A D gene is named only where the DNA matches it firmly. Size is stated for part of the rows, as once, few or many counts, or as a class when the clone is expanded.

j_call | d_call | clone_size | v_call | cdr3_aa | cdr3_nt
TRBJ1-4 | . | . | TRBV4-1 | CASRDLRGAPDEKLFF | TGCGCCAGCAGAGATTTACGAGGAGCCCCGGATGAAAAACTGTTTTTT
TRBJ2-7 | . | . | TRBV6-5 | CASSYSSASSKSYEQYF | TGTGCCAGCAGTTACTCCTCGGCGAGCTCTAAATCCTACGAGCAGTACTTC
TRBJ2-2 | . | few | TRBV6-5 | CATRRGELFF | TGTGCCACCCGACGCGGGGAGCTGTTTTTT
TRBJ2-5 | TRBD2 | . | TRBV12-3/TRBV12-4 | CASSFLAGGETQYF | TGTGCCAGCAGTTTCCTGGCGGGAGGGGAGACCCAGTACTTC
TRBJ1-1 | TRBD1 | . | TRBV10-3 | CAISDTGGGTEAFF | TGTGCCATCAGTGACACAGGGGGCGGCACTGAAGCTTTCTTT
TRBJ2-1 | TRBD1 | few | TRBV7-9 | CASSIRQGNEQFF | TGTGCCAGCAGCATTAGACAGGGCAATGAGCAGTTCTTC
TRBJ2-5 | . | many | TRBV28 | CASSLLGVETQYF | TGTGCCAGCAGTTTATTAGGGGTGGAGACCCAGTACTTC
TRBJ1-1 | . | few | TRBV7-6 | CASSEGQLNTEAFF | TGTGCCAGCAGCGAGGGACAATTGAACACTGAAGCTTTCTTT
TRBJ1-1 | . | . | TRBV29-1 | CSVEDLQGRGRGTEAFF | TGCAGCGTTGAAGATTTGCAGGGAAGGGGTCGGGGCACTGAAGCTTTCTTT
TRBJ1-1 | . | . | TRBV7-3 | CASSLTGGAEAFF | TGTGCCAGCAGCTTAACGGGGGGGGCTGAAGCTTTCTTT
TRBJ1-1 | TRBD1 | few | TRBV28 | CASSPPHLDRGNTEAFF | TGTGCCAGCAGTCCGCCTCACTTGGACAGGGGAAACACTGAAGCTTTCTTT
TRBJ2-7 | TRBD1 | . | TRBV29-1 | CSVETGDRGFVEQYF | TGCAGCGTTGAAACAGGGGACAGGGGGTTTGTGGAGCAGTACTTC
TRBJ2-1 | TRBD2 | few | TRBV28 | CASSFSQREDEQFF | TGTGCCAGCAGTTTTAGTCAGCGGGAAGATGAGCAGTTCTTC
TRBJ2-3 | TRBD2 | . | TRBV28 | CASSFPVGGDQNTDTQYF | TGTGCCAGCAGTTTCCCAGTGGGGGGGGACCAAAACACAGATACGCAGTATTTT
TRBJ2-7 | . | . | TRBV6-5 | CASSYSGDSPYEQYF | TGTGCCAGCAGTTACTCGGGTGACAGTCCCTACGAGCAGTACTTC
TRBJ2-7 | TRBD1 | few | TRBV28 | CASSDRGIDEQYF | TGTGCCAGCTCGGACAGGGGGATTGACGAGCAGTACTTC
TRBJ1-1 | . | many | TRBV28 | CASSLAKNTEAFF | TGTGCCAGCAGTTTAGCGAAGAACACTGAAGCTTTCTTT
TRBJ2-1 | . | few | TRBV12-3/TRBV12-4 | CASRELSGPRGNEQFF | TGTGCCAGCAGAGAACTTAGCGGCCCAAGGGGGAATGAGCAGTTCTTC
TRBJ2-3 | . | few | TRBV28 | CASRTGYSSTDTQYF | TGTGCCAGCAGAACCGGGTACTCTAGCACAGATACGCAGTATTTT
TRBJ2-2 | . | . | TRBV3-1 | CASSQERRGIRDTGELFF | TGTGCCAGCAGCCAAGAGCGCAGGGGAATTCGGGACACCGGGGAGCTGTTTTTT
TRBJ1-2 | . | . | TRBV20-1 | CSARSGYTF | TGCAGTGCTAGAAGTGGCTACACCTTC
TRBJ2-1 | TRBD2 | . | TRBV10-3 | CAISELGGGSSYNEQFF | TGTGCCATCAGTGAGCTAGGTGGCGGGAGCTCCTACAATGAGCAGTTCTTC
TRBJ2-6 | TRBD1 | medium-sized | TRBV4-3 | CASSQATQGASGANVLTF | TGCGCCAGCAGCCAGGCTACACAGGGGGCCTCTGGGGCCAACGTCCTGACTTTC
TRBJ2-7 | TRBD2 | . | TRBV5-1 | CASSLGGDIYEQYF | TGCGCCAGCAGCCTGGGGGGGGATATCTACGAGCAGTACTTC
TRBJ2-2 | . | few | TRBV5-1 | CASSSNRGGEAGELFF | TGCGCCAGCAGCTCAAACAGGGGCGGGGAGGCCGGGGAGCTGTTTTTT
TRBJ2-3 | . | few | TRBV3-1 | CASSSREDTQYF | TGTGCCAGCAGCTCGCGAGAAGATACGCAGTATTTT